This T cell receptor (beta chain) appears in the sequencing data of a study of beta chain features in type 1 diabetes. Study details: Regarding age, gender and cell yields, patients proved similar to healthy donors. Under 110,000,000 sorted cells were examined across all samples.

Of the isolated RNA, all was reverse transcribed, and so the sequenced material was expressed TCRB transcripts. Sequenced by immunoSEQ multiplex PCR; TCRdb stores in-frame clones only, minus some. The table has hundreds of thousands of clones, about 14% seen once; the top ten hold around 0.04%. Study-wide findings and caveats: There was a possibility that cDNA sequencing over-represented cells with high TCR expression. In every one of the four CD4+ subsets, TCRB CDR3s were moderately but significantly shorter in Type 1 diabetes patients.

Comments on this clone: Its antigen remains unidentified.

In germline, CDR1 is SGHTA, CDR2 FQGNSA. The CDR3 runs 15 residues. Trimming took off 0 bases at V and 4 bases at J, with 10 bases between the two ends. The chain joins TRBV7-2 to TRBJ1-3, with D unresolved. This receptor was obtained from a man between 18 and 29 years old with type 1 diabetes. Sample: naive CD4+ T cells from blood. The CDR3 spells CASSLAVFSGNTIYF. The CDR3 bases are TGTGCCAGCAGCTTAGCAGTTTTCTCCGGAAACACCATATATTTT.